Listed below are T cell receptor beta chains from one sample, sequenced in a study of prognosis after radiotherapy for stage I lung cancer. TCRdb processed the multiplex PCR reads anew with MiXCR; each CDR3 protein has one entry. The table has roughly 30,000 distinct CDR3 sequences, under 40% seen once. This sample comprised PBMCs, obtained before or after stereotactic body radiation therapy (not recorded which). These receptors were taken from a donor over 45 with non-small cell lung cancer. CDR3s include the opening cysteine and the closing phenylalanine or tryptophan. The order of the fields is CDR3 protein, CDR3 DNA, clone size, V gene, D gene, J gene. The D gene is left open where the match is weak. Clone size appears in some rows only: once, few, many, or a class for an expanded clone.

CDR3 protein: CASSLDRTGELFF
CDR3 DNA: TGTGCCAGCAGCCTAGACAGGACCGGGGAGCTGTTTTTT
clone size: -
V gene: TRBV7-3
D gene: -
J gene: TRBJ2-2

CDR3 protein: CASRTSGQETQYF
CDR3 DNA: TGTGCCAGCAGGACTAGCGGTCAGGAGACCCAGTACTTC
clone size: many
V gene: TRBV6-1
D gene: TRBD2
J gene: TRBJ2-5

CDR3 protein: CASSIRQSNQPQHF
CDR3 DNA: TGTGCCAGTAGTATTCGTCAGTCCAATCAGCCCCAGCATTTT
clone size: many
V gene: TRBV19
D gene: -
J gene: TRBJ1-5

CDR3 protein: CASSQSGRQYF
CDR3 DNA: TGTGCCAGCAGCCAATCCGGTAGGCAGTACTTC
clone size: few
V gene: TRBV14
D gene: -
J gene: TRBJ2-7

CDR3 protein: CASSRPEGRTGNTIYF
CDR3 DNA: TGTGCCAGCAGCCGTCCGGAGGGGAGAACTGGAAACACCATATATTTT
clone size: many
V gene: TRBV5-6
D gene: -
J gene: TRBJ1-3

CDR3 protein: CSARYTAPELGYTF
CDR3 DNA: TGCAGTGCTAGATATACAGCGCCTGAATTGGGCTACACCTTC
clone size: once
V gene: TRBV20-1
D gene: -
J gene: TRBJ1-2

CDR3 protein: CAIGFGGDEQYF
CDR3 DNA: TGTGCCATCGGATTCGGGGGGGACGAGCAGTACTTC
clone size: many
V gene: TRBV28
D gene: TRBD2
J gene: TRBJ2-7

CDR3 protein: CASSYSSSGGQTQYF
CDR3 DNA: TGTGCCAGCAGTTACTCGTCTAGCGGGGGCCAGACCCAGTACTTC
clone size: many
V gene: TRBV6-5
D gene: TRBD2
J gene: TRBJ2-5

CDR3 protein: CASSQDAGPLETQYF
CDR3 DNA: TGTGCCAGCAGCCAAGATGCTGGCCCGTTGGAGACCCAGTACTTC
clone size: many
V gene: TRBV3-1
D gene: -
J gene: TRBJ2-5

CDR3 protein: CASSPTGKSNYGYTF
CDR3 DNA: TGTGCCAGCAGTCCTACAGGGAAAAGTAACTATGGCTACACCTTC
clone size: -
V gene: TRBV12-3/TRBV12-4
D gene: -
J gene: TRBJ1-2

CDR3 protein: CASSFSSRTTGHSYEQYF
CDR3 DNA: TGCGCCAGCAGCTTTTCTTCCCGCACGACAGGACACTCCTACGAGCAGTACTTC
clone size: medium-sized
V gene: TRBV5-1
D gene: -
J gene: TRBJ2-7

CDR3 protein: CASIRGLGEETQYF
CDR3 DNA: TGTGCCAGCATCAGGGGGCTGGGGGAAGAGACCCAGTACTTC
clone size: many
V gene: TRBV7-9
D gene: TRBD1
J gene: TRBJ2-5

CDR3 protein: CAFTPRRSDNCYTF
CDR3 DNA: TGTGCCTTCACCCCACGAAGGAGTGACAATTGCTACACCTTC
clone size: -
V gene: TRBV30
D gene: -
J gene: TRBJ1-2

CDR3 protein: CASRHTTSPKNIQYF
CDR3 DNA: TGTGCCAGCAGACACACGACGTCCCCCAAAAACATTCAGTACTTC
clone size: -
V gene: TRBV14
D gene: -
J gene: TRBJ2-4

CDR3 protein: CAISPGGNNQPQHF
CDR3 DNA: TGTGCCATCAGCCCGGGGGGGAACAATCAGCCCCAGCATTTT
clone size: many
V gene: TRBV10-3
D gene: -
J gene: TRBJ1-5

CDR3 protein: CAIKGTSGSQYEQYF
CDR3 DNA: TGTGCCATCAAGGGGACTAGCGGGAGTCAGTACGAGCAGTACTTC
clone size: many
V gene: TRBV10-3
D gene: TRBD2
J gene: TRBJ2-7

CDR3 protein: CASSLTGLATGELFF
CDR3 DNA: TGTGCCAGCAGCTTAACCGGTCTGGCCACCGGGGAGCTGTTTTTT
clone size: many
V gene: TRBV7-9
D gene: -
J gene: TRBJ2-2

CDR3 protein: CASSLAGFPQHF
CDR3 DNA: TGTGCCAGCAGCTTGGCAGGTTTCCCCCAGCATTTT
clone size: -
V gene: TRBV5-8
D gene: -
J gene: TRBJ1-5

CDR3 protein: CASSIMPSGAGELFF
CDR3 DNA: TGTGCCAGTAGTATAATGCCTAGCGGGGCCGGGGAGCTGTTTTTT
clone size: many
V gene: TRBV19
D gene: TRBD2
J gene: TRBJ2-2

CDR3 protein: CASSTLTGTQGTQYF
CDR3 DNA: TGTGCCAGCAGTACGCTGACAGGTACTCAAGGGACCCAGTACTTC
clone size: many
V gene: TRBV6-2/TRBV6-3
D gene: -
J gene: TRBJ2-5

CDR3 protein: CASRRPSGVYNEQFF
CDR3 DNA: TGTGCCAGCAGACGCCCTAGCGGTGTGTACAATGAGCAGTTCTTC
clone size: few
V gene: TRBV6-2/TRBV6-3
D gene: TRBD2
J gene: TRBJ2-1

CDR3 protein: CASSGPMNEQFF
CDR3 DNA: TGTGCCAGCAGCGGCCCTATGAATGAGCAGTTCTTC
clone size: many
V gene: TRBV3-1
D gene: -
J gene: TRBJ2-1

CDR3 protein: CSASPGGWNTGELFF
CDR3 DNA: TGCAGTGCCTCTCCAGGGGGCTGGAACACCGGGGAGCTGTTTTTT
clone size: many
V gene: TRBV20-1
D gene: TRBD1
J gene: TRBJ2-2

CDR3 protein: CASSLNMGQVYEQYF
CDR3 DNA: TGCGCCAGCAGCTTGAACATGGGGCAAGTATACGAGCAGTACTTC
clone size: -
V gene: TRBV5-1
D gene: -
J gene: TRBJ2-7

CDR3 protein: CASSPYRAEQPQHF
CDR3 DNA: TGTGCCAGCAGCCCGTACAGGGCTGAGCAGCCCCAGCATTTT
clone size: many
V gene: TRBV3-1
D gene: -
J gene: TRBJ1-5

CDR3 protein: CARELPWNTEAFF
CDR3 DNA: TGTGCCAGGGAACTCCCGTGGAACACTGAAGCTTTCTTT
clone size: -
V gene: TRBV19
D gene: -
J gene: TRBJ1-1

CDR3 protein: CSAIRGSRAEAFF
CDR3 DNA: TGCAGTGCTATCCGGGGCTCCCGAGCTGAAGCTTTCTTT
clone size: many
V gene: TRBV20-1
D gene: -
J gene: TRBJ1-1

CDR3 protein: CASSQRGLNTEAFF
CDR3 DNA: TGTGCCAGCAGCCAAAGGGGGCTGAACACTGAAGCTTTCTTT
clone size: -
V gene: TRBV3-1
D gene: TRBD1
J gene: TRBJ1-1

CDR3 protein: CASSVTYSGRTDTQYF
CDR3 DNA: TGTGCCAGCAGCGTAACCTATAGCGGGAGAACAGATACGCAGTATTTT
clone size: many
V gene: TRBV9
D gene: TRBD2
J gene: TRBJ2-3

CDR3 protein: CASSLYRFAGELFF
CDR3 DNA: TGTGCCAGCAGCTTATACAGGTTTGCCGGGGAGCTGTTTTTT
clone size: once
V gene: TRBV13
D gene: -
J gene: TRBJ2-2

CDR3 protein: CASSPFRGPSGNTIYF
CDR3 DNA: TGTGCCAGCAGCCCCTTCCGAGGGCCCTCTGGAAACACCATATATTTT
clone size: many
V gene: TRBV14
D gene: -
J gene: TRBJ1-3

CDR3 protein: CASQPRVQGSNTGELFF
CDR3 DNA: TGTGCCAGCCAGCCGAGAGTACAGGGATCGAACACCGGGGAGCTGTTTTTT
clone size: many
V gene: TRBV18
D gene: -
J gene: TRBJ2-2

CDR3 protein: CASSSTREPYEQYF
CDR3 DNA: TGTGCCAGTAGTTCCACCCGGGAACCCTACGAGCAGTACTTC
clone size: many
V gene: TRBV19
D gene: -
J gene: TRBJ2-7

CDR3 protein: CAGTLQGGTGNQPQHF
CDR3 DNA: TGTGCCGGCACCCTACAGGGAGGGACTGGCAATCAGCCCCAGCATTTT
clone size: -
V gene: TRBV2
D gene: -
J gene: TRBJ1-5

CDR3 protein: CSVSAGVAGELFF
CDR3 DNA: TGCAGTGTGTCGGCGGGAGTCGCCGGGGAGCTGTTTTTT
clone size: many
V gene: TRBV20-1
D gene: TRBD2
J gene: TRBJ2-2

CDR3 protein: CASSPPVSGGSMGETQYF
CDR3 DNA: TGTGCCAGCAGCCCACCGGTCTCAGGGGGCTCGATGGGTGAGACCCAGTACTTC
clone size: many
V gene: TRBV11-3
D gene: TRBD1
J gene: TRBJ2-5

CDR3 protein: CASSPLAGAETGELFF
CDR3 DNA: TGTGCCAGCAGTCCTCTAGCGGGAGCGGAAACCGGGGAGCTGTTTTTT
clone size: many
V gene: TRBV7-9
D gene: TRBD2
J gene: TRBJ2-2

CDR3 protein: CASSLGISTNEKLFF
CDR3 DNA: TGTGCCAGCAGTCTGGGGATCTCAACTAATGAAAAACTGTTTTTT
clone size: many
V gene: TRBV6-1
D gene: -
J gene: TRBJ1-4

CDR3 protein: CASGQGDSDTQYF
CDR3 DNA: TGTGCCAGCGGACAGGGGGATTCAGATACGCAGTATTTT
clone size: many
V gene: TRBV6-1
D gene: TRBD1
J gene: TRBJ2-3

CDR3 protein: CASSYSTDQPQHF
CDR3 DNA: TGTGCCAGCAGTTACTCGACAGATCAGCCCCAGCATTTT
clone size: many
V gene: TRBV6-5
D gene: -
J gene: TRBJ1-5

CDR3 protein: CASKQREEQYF
CDR3 DNA: TGTGCCAGTAAGCAGCGAGAAGAGCAGTACTTC
clone size: -
V gene: TRBV19
D gene: -
J gene: TRBJ2-7

CDR3 protein: CASSSRTLGADNSPLHF
CDR3 DNA: TGTGCCAGCAGCTCACGAACCCTGGGGGCCGATAATTCACCCCTCCACTTT
clone size: -
V gene: TRBV5-4
D gene: -
J gene: TRBJ1-6

CDR3 protein: CATSSGRFWNEQYF
CDR3 DNA: TGTGCCACCTCTAGCGGGAGATTTTGGAACGAGCAGTACTTC
clone size: once
V gene: TRBV19
D gene: TRBD2
J gene: TRBJ2-7

CDR3 protein: CSSSLALRNSPLHF
CDR3 DNA: TGTTCCAGCAGTTTGGCACTTAGGAATTCACCCCTCCACTTT
clone size: -
V gene: TRBV28
D gene: -
J gene: TRBJ1-6

CDR3 protein: CASRRGTGQETQYF
CDR3 DNA: TGTGCCAGCAGACGAGGAACCGGCCAAGAGACCCAGTACTTC
clone size: many
V gene: TRBV12-3/TRBV12-4
D gene: -
J gene: TRBJ2-5

CDR3 protein: CSASQGTVSSGANVLTF
CDR3 DNA: TGCAGTGCTAGTCAGGGGACAGTATCCTCTGGGGCCAACGTCCTGACTTTC
clone size: many
V gene: TRBV20-1
D gene: TRBD1
J gene: TRBJ2-6

CDR3 protein: CASILTGATEAFF
CDR3 DNA: TGTGCCAGCATTCTAACAGGGGCCACTGAAGCTTTCTTT
clone size: many
V gene: TRBV12-3/TRBV12-4
D gene: TRBD1
J gene: TRBJ1-1

CDR3 protein: CAGSPGSYEQFF
CDR3 DNA: TGTGCCGGCAGTCCAGGGTCATATGAGCAGTTCTTC
clone size: -
V gene: TRBV2
D gene: -
J gene: TRBJ2-1

CDR3 protein: CASSLSDAEAFF
CDR3 DNA: TGTGCCAGCAGTTTATCTGACGCTGAAGCTTTCTTT
clone size: -
V gene: TRBV12-3/TRBV12-4
D gene: -
J gene: TRBJ1-1

CDR3 protein: CASSEPGSYEQYF
CDR3 DNA: TGTGCCAGCAGTGAACCAGGGTCCTACGAGCAGTACTTC
clone size: many
V gene: TRBV6-1
D gene: -
J gene: TRBJ2-7

CDR3 protein: CATSRNRNMNTEAFF
CDR3 DNA: TGTGCCACCAGCAGAAACAGGAACATGAACACTGAAGCTTTCTTT
clone size: many
V gene: TRBV15
D gene: -
J gene: TRBJ1-1

CDR3 protein: CASSMSRKETQYF
CDR3 DNA: TGTGCCAGTAGTATGTCCAGGAAAGAGACCCAGTACTTC
clone size: many
V gene: TRBV19
D gene: -
J gene: TRBJ2-5